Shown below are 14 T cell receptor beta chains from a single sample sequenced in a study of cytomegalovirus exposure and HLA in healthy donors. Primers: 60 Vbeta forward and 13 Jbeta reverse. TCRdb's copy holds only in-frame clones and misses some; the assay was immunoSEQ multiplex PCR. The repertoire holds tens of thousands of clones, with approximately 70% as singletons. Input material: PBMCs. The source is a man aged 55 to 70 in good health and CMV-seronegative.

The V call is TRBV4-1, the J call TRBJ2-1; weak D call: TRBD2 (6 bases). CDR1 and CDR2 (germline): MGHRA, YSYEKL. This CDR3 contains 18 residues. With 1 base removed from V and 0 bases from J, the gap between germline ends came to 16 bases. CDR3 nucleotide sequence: TGCGCCAGCAGCCAAGCCCATACACAGACTAGCTCCTACAATGAGCAGTTCTTC. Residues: CASSQAHTQTSSYNEQFF.

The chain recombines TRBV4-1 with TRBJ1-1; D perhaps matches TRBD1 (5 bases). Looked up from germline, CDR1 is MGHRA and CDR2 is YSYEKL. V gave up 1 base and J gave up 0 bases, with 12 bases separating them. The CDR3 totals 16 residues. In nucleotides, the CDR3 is TGCGCCAGCAGCCAAGGGTCAGGGCCCATGAACACTGAAGCTTTCTTT. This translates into CASSQGSGPMNTEAFF.

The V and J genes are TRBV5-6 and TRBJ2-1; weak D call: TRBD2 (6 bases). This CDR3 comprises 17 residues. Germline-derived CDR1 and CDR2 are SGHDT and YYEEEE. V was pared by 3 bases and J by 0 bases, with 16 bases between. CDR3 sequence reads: CASSSPRRGISYNEQFF. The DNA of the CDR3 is TGTGCCAGCAGCTCCCCCCGGCGGGGCATCTCCTACAATGAGCAGTTCTTC.

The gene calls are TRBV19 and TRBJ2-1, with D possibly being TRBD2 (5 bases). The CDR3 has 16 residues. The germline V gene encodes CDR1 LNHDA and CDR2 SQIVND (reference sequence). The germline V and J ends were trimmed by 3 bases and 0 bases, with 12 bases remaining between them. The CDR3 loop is CASSIQSGYSYNEQFF. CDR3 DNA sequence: TGTGCCAGTAGTATCCAGAGCGGATACTCCTACAATGAGCAGTTCTTC.

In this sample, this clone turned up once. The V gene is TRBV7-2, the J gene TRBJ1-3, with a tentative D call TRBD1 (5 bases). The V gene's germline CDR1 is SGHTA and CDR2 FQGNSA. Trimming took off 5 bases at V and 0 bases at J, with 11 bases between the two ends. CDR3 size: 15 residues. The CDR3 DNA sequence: TGTGCCAGCAGCCGCGACAGCTACTCTGGAAACACCATATATTTT. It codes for CASSRDSYSGNTIYF.

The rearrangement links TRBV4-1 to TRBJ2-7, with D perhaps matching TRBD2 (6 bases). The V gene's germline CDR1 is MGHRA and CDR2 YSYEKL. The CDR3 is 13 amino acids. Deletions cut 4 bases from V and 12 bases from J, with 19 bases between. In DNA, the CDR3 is TGCGCCAGCAGCCCCACCTCGGGGACTCCCGGGTACTTC. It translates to CASSPTSGTPGYF.

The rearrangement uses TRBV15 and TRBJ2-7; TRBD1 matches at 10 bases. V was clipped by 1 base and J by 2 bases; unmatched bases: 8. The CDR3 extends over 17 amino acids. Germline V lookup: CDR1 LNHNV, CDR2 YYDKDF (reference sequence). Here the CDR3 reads CATSRGQGAFLPYEQYF. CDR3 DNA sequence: TGTGCCACCAGCAGAGGACAGGGGGCTTTTCTTCCCTACGAGCAGTACTTC.

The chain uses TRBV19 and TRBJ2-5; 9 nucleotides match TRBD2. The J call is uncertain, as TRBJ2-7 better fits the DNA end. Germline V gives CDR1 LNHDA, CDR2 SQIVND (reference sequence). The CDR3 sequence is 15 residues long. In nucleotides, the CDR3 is TGTGCCAGTAGTGCGGGGGGGATTAAATACGACGAGCAGTACTTC. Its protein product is CASSAGGIKYDEQYF.

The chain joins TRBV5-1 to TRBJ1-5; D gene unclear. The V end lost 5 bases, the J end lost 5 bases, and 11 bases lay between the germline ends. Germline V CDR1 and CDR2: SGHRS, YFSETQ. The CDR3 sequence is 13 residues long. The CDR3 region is CASRVSSDQPQHF. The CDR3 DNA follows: TGCGCCAGCAGGGTATCGAGCGATCAGCCCCAGCATTTT.

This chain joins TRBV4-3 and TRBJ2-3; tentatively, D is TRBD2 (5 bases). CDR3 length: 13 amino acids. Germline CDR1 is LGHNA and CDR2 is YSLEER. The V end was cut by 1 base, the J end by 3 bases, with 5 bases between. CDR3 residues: CASSQGTTDTQYF. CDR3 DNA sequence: TGCGCCAGCAGCCAAGGGACTACAGATACGCAGTATTTT.

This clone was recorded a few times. CDR3 region: CASSPSAFPGSHGYTF. The CDR3 DNA is TGTGCCAGCAGCCCATCAGCTTTTCCGGGGAGTCATGGCTACACCTTC. The chain combines TRBV5-4 with TRBJ1-2; D uncertain. CDR3 length: 16 amino acids. The germline CDR1 and CDR2 sequences are SGHNT and YYREEE (reference sequence). The V end lost 4 bases, the J end lost 6 bases, and 22 bases lay between the germline ends.

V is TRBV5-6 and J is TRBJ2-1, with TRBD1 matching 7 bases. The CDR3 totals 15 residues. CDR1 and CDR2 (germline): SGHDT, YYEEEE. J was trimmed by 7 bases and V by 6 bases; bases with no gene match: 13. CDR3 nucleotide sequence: TGTGCCAGCACCCCCCTAACAGGGGTAGGGAATGAGCAGTTCTTC. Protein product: CASTPLTGVGNEQFF.

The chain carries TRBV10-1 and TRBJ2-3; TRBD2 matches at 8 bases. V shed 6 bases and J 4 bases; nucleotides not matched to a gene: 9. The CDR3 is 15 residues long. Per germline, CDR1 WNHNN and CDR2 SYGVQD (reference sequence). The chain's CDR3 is CASRSSGEPSDTQYF. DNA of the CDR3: TGCGCCAGCAGAAGTAGCGGGGAGCCCTCAGATACGCAGTATTTT.

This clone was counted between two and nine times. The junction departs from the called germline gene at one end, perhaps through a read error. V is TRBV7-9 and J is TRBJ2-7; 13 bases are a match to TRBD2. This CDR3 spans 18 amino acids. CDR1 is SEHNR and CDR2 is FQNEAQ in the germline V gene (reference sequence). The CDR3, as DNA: TGTTCCAGCAGCTTAGACAGGACTAGCGGGAGAAAGACCGACGAGCAGTACTTC. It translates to CSSSLDRTSGRKTDEQYF.